Following are 12 T cell receptor beta chains from one sample sequenced in a study of blood T cell repertoires in COVID-19. Data came from immunoSEQ multiplex PCR; TCRdb stores just in-frame clones and leaves some out. The table records 490,000 or so clones, 80% to 90% of them present only once. Sequencing input: PBMCs or T cells enriched from blood (not recorded which). Source of these receptors: a woman in her sixties who had recovered from COVID-19.

CDR3 sequence reads: CASSFRRGNTIYF. CDR3 coding DNA: TGTGCCAGCAGCTTCCGCAGGGGAAACACCATATATTTT. The genes are TRBV7-9 and TRBJ1-3; D unresolved. Germline values: CDR1 SEHNR, CDR2 FQNEAQ (reference sequence). Trimming took off 3 bases at V and 4 bases at J, with 7 bases between the two ends. The CDR3 has 13 amino acids.

The chain combines TRBV18 with TRBJ1-5, with 8 bases that match TRBD1. There are 13 residues in the CDR3. The ends lost 6 bases at V and 5 bases at J; junction bases unmatched: 3. CDR1 and CDR2 from the germline V gene are KGHSH and LQKENI. Here the CDR3 reads CASSGQGDQPQHF. For the CDR3, the DNA is TGTGCCAGCTCCGGACAGGGTGATCAGCCCCAGCATTTT.

This clone was recorded only once. V and J are TRBV7-9 and TRBJ2-4, with 8 bases lining up with TRBD1. Germline V gene sequence: CDR1 SEHNR, CDR2 FQNEAQ (reference sequence). This CDR3 contains 15 residues. Unmatched junction bases numbered 4, after V lost 4 bases and J lost 2 bases. The CDR3 reads CASSSDRVSKNIQYF. As DNA, the CDR3 is TGTGCCAGCAGCTCGGACAGGGTATCCAAAAACATTCAGTACTTC.

The chain carries TRBV7-9 and TRBJ2-1, with TRBD2 matching over 7 bases. The CDR3 sequence is 16 residues long. With 1 base clipped from V and 1 base from J, the junction kept 4 bases outside the gene matches. Germline V CDR1 and CDR2: SEHNR, FQNEAQ (reference sequence). CDR3 amino acids: CASSLGSGGSYNEQFF. Here the CDR3 DNA reads TGTGCCAGCAGCTTAGGGTCGGGGGGATCCTACAATGAGCAGTTCTTC. The full variable domain, with the rest looked up from reference TRBV7-9 and TRBJ2-1, is DTGVSQNPRHKITKRGQNVTFRCDPISEHNRLYWYRQTLGQGPEFLTYFQNEAQLEKSRLLSDRFSAERPKGSFSTLEIQRTEQGDSAMYLCASSLGSGGSYNEQFFGPGTRLTVL.

The J gene is TRBJ1-2, the V gene TRBV3-1 (or the pseudogene TRBV3-2); 10 bases are shared with TRBD1. Per the germline V gene, CDR1 is LGHDT and CDR2 is YNNKEL (reference sequence). The CDR3 has 18 residues. J lost 2 bases, V lost 4 bases, and 13 bases had no gene match. CDR3 sequence reads: CASSRDRGLSGQNYGYTF. The CDR3 DNA reads as TGTGCCAGCAGCCGCGACAGGGGGCTCTCGGGCCAGAACTATGGCTACACCTTC.

This clone came up once. The J gene is TRBJ1-5, the V gene TRBV7-2, with a tentative D call TRBD1 (5 bases). V was trimmed by 5 bases and J by 0 bases, leaving 17 bases between them. The CDR3 totals 17 residues. Germline V gives CDR1 SGHTA, CDR2 FQGNSA. CDR3 nucleotide sequence: TGTGCCAGCAGCCTACTTGGGGCGGAGCATAGCAATCAGCCCCAGCATTTT. Its translation: CASSLLGAEHSNQPQHF.

Here the CDR3 reads CASSDYGNYGYTF. The CDR3 nucleotides are TGCGCCAGCAGTGATTACGGGAACTATGGCTACACCTTC. The chain carries TRBV10-2 and TRBJ1-2; D is unresolved. V was trimmed by 3 bases and J by 2 bases, leaving 7 bases between them. This CDR3 is built from 13 residues. Germline values: CDR1 WSHSY, CDR2 SAAADI.

This rearrangement joins TRBV7-2 to TRBJ2-5; possible D gene TRBD2, 5 bases. The CDR3 is 14 residues long. The V end was cut by 2 bases, the J end by 4 bases, with 11 bases between. Germline V gene lookup returns CDR1 SGHTA and CDR2 FQGNSA. The DNA of the CDR3 is TGTGCCAGCAGCTTAAGGGAGCGTGGAGAGACCCAGTACTTC. Protein: CASSLRERGETQYF. The complete variable domain, with remaining parts taken from reference TRBV7-2 and TRBJ2-5, reads GAGVSQSPSNKVTEKGKDVELRCDPISGHTALYWYRQSLGQGLEFLIYFQGNSAPDKSGLPSDRFSAERTGGSVSTLTIQRTQQEDSAVYLCASSLRERGETQYFGPGTRLLVL.

V gene TRBV5-4 combines with J gene TRBJ2-3; no clear D gene. The V and J ends lost 2 bases and 7 bases respectively, with 8 bases between them. The CDR3 runs to 12 residues. Per germline, CDR1 SGHNT and CDR2 YYREEE (reference sequence). CDR3 in DNA: TGTGCCAGCAGCTTCGACTCTTATACGCAGTATTTT. It codes for CASSFDSYTQYF.

This clone turned up a few times. The chain carries TRBV5-1 and TRBJ2-3; 7 nucleotides line up with TRBD1. The CDR3 loop spans 15 amino acids. The germline V gene encodes CDR1 SGHRS and CDR2 YFSETQ. V lost 6 bases, J lost 0 bases, and 7 bases stayed unmatched. Here the CDR3 DNA reads TGCGCCAGCACCTCCCGGGACAGAAGCACAGATACGCAGTATTTT. Amino acids: CASTSRDRSTDTQYF.

The chain recombines TRBV5-1 with TRBJ2-1; the match to TRBD1 covers 9 bases. CDR1 is SGHRS, CDR2 YFSETQ, per germline. After removal of 9 bases from V and 4 bases from J, the junction contained 20 bases not matched to a gene. The CDR3 loop spans 18 amino acids. The CDR3 sequence: CATTPGTGTVREYNEQFF. The CDR3 region has the DNA TGCGCCACTACACCCGGGACAGGGACCGTCCGGGAGTACAATGAGCAGTTCTTC.

The CDR3 sequence: CASSSFPGTAPTGELFF. CDR3 DNA: TGCGCCAGCAGCTCCTTCCCCGGGACAGCTCCTACCGGGGAGCTGTTTTTT. This sequence joins TRBV5-1 and TRBJ2-2; 7 nucleotides line up with TRBD1. CDR3 size: 17 residues. V dropped 3 bases and J dropped 5; count of bases not matched to a gene: 13. Germline V gene lookup returns CDR1 SGHRS and CDR2 YFSETQ.